Presented here are 6 T cell receptor beta chains from one specimen sequenced in a study of cytomegalovirus exposure and HLA in healthy donors. PCR used 60 Vbeta primers and 13 Jbeta primers. Measured with immunoSEQ multiplex PCR; TCRdb has only the in-frame clones, and not every one. The data hold approximately 190,000 clones, with 82% observed a single time. The sample taken for sequencing was PBMCs. Source of these receptors: a boy between 2 and 10 years old in good health and CMV-seronegative.

This clone was detected only a few times. This chain joins TRBV5-6 and TRBJ2-5; the D is unclear. The DNA end is more similar to TRBJ2-7, so the J call may be wrong. This CDR3 has 13 residues. Germline CDR1 SGHDT, CDR2 YYEEEE. The CDR3 region has the DNA TGTGCCAGCAGGGCACTCCGGTGGGGCGAGCAGTACTTC. It is translated as CASRALRWGEQYF.

The V call is TRBV7-2, the J call TRBJ1-4; 9 bases are shared with TRBD1. The CDR3 is made up of 13 amino acids. V shed 5 bases and J 8 bases; nucleotides not matched to a gene: 3. Germline CDR1 and CDR2: SGHTA and FQGNSA. CDR3 loop: CASSLGQGEKLFF. CDR3 nucleotides: TGTGCCAGCAGCCTGGGACAGGGAGAAAAACTGTTTTTT.

The V call is TRBV27, the J call TRBJ2-3; 10 bases match TRBD2. Germline CDR1 MNHEY, CDR2 SMNVEV (reference sequence). This CDR3 has 14 amino acids. V trimming: 3 bases; J trimming: 7 bases; junction bases outside the gene matches: 4. The CDR3 DNA reads TGTGCCAGCAGTTTCAGCGGGGGGGAGAATACGCAGTATTTT. Translation: CASSFSGGENTQYF.

A single count supports this clone. The chain employs TRBV27 and TRBJ2-5, with TRBD2 matching over 15 bases. The CDR3 is 15 amino acids. From germline, CDR1 is MNHEY and CDR2 SMNVEV (reference sequence). The junction had 3 bases not matched to a gene; V was cut back by 5 bases and J by 5 bases. The CDR3 sequence is CASSPGLAGGETQYF. The DNA for the CDR3 is TGTGCCAGCAGTCCCGGACTAGCGGGGGGGGAGACCCAGTACTTC.

The chain combines TRBV10-3 with TRBJ1-1; D may be TRBD1 (6 bases). Germline V gene lookup returns CDR1 ENHRY and CDR2 SYGVKD. The CDR3 contains 15 residues. V gave up 2 bases and J gave up 4 bases, with 14 bases separating them. The CDR3 region has the DNA TGTGCCATCAGTGAGGGACAGAACGGCCGCACTGAAGCTTTCTTT. It translates to CAISEGQNGRTEAFF.

The chain uses TRBV4-3 and TRBJ1-2, with D perhaps matching TRBD1 (5 bases). Between the trimmed V and J ends, which lost 0 bases and 6 bases, there was a span of 11 bases. Germline CDR1 reads LGHNA; CDR2 reads YSLEER. The CDR3 consists of 14 residues. CDR3 sequence: CASSQDPRANGYTF. In DNA, the CDR3 is TGCGCCAGCAGCCAAGACCCCAGGGCAAATGGCTACACCTTC.